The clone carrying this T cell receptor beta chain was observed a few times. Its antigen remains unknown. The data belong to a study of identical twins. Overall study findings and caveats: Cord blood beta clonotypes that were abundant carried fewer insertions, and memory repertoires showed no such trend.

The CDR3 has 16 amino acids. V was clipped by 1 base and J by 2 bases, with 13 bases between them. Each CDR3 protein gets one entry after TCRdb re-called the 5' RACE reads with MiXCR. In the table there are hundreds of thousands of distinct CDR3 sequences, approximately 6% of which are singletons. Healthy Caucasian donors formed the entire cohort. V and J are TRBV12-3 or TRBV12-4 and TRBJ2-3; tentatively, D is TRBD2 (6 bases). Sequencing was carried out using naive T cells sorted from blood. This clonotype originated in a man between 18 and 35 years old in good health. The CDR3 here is CASSLVKAGFTDTQYF. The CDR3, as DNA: TGTGCCAGCAGTTTAGTTAAGGCGGGGTTCACAGATACGCAGTATTTT.